The 23 T cell receptor beta chains below come from one sample, sequenced in a study of CD8 T cells in Susac syndrome. Random hexamers were used to reverse transcribe about 0.5 to 1 ug of RNA. TCRdb ran MiXCR on the immunoSEQ multiplex PCR reads and lists one entry per CDR3 protein. This sample yields under 250,000 distinct CDR3 sequences, of which about 95% are seen a single time; over 0.15% belongs to the top ten. The sample comprised CD4+ T cells from PBMCs. These receptors were obtained from a human donor with Susac syndrome.

This clonotype has only one observation. The V call is TRBV19, the J call TRBJ1-2; D perhaps matches TRBD1 (5 bases). CDR3 length: 13 residues. Between the trimmed V and J ends, which lost 10 bases and 1 base, there was a span of 13 bases. Germline V gives CDR1 LNHDA, CDR2 SQIVND (reference sequence). CDR3 nucleotide sequence: TGTGCCACCAACCGGGGCGGTAACTATGGCTACACCTTC. Translated: CATNRGGNYGYTF.

V is TRBV29-1 and J is TRBJ2-7; TRBD1 agrees at 9 bases. The CDR3 is 13 residues long. Unmatched junction bases numbered 9, after V lost 6 bases and J lost 6 bases. The germline gives CDR1 SQVTM, CDR2 ANQGSEA. Here the CDR3 reads CSVLGGQGREQYF. For the CDR3, the DNA is TGCAGCGTACTGGGGGGACAGGGCCGCGAGCAGTACTTC.

V gene TRBV5-1 combines with J gene TRBJ1-5; D gene ambiguous. V was cut by 0 bases and J by 6 bases, with 7 bases left in between. Per germline, CDR1 SGHRS and CDR2 YFSETQ. The CDR3 contains 13 residues. The CDR3 spells CASSLDIGQPQHF. The CDR3 DNA follows: TGCGCCAGCAGCTTGGATATCGGTCAGCCCCAGCATTTT. The variable domain in full, with the rest retrieved from reference TRBV5-1 and TRBJ1-5, is KAGVTQTPRYLIKTRGQQVTLSCSPISGHRSVSWYQQTPGQGLQFLFEYFSETQRNKGNFPGRFSGRQFSNSRSEMNVSTLELGDSALYLCASSLDIGQPQHFGDGTRLSIL.

This clonotype appeared a single time. The rearrangement links TRBV20-1 to TRBJ2-6, with D perhaps given as TRBD1 or TRBD2 (5 bases each). Germline loops: CDR1 DFQATT, CDR2 SNEGSKA (reference sequence). Trimming cost V 3 bases and J 0 bases, with 12 bases left between them. CDR3 length equals 16 residues. The CDR3 sequence: CSASGAGSSGANVLTF. The CDR3, as DNA: TGCAGTGCTAGTGGGGCGGGTTCCTCTGGGGCCAACGTCCTGACTTTC.

The chain couples TRBV6-5 to TRBJ1-1; possibly TRBD1 for D (5 bases). The V gene's germline CDR1 is MNHEY and CDR2 SVGAGI. The CDR3 has 11 amino acids. Trimming took off 2 bases at V and 12 bases at J, with 10 bases between the two ends. CDR3 in amino acids: CASSYGGMTFF. Written as DNA, the CDR3 is TGTGCCAGCAGTTACGGGGGGATGACTTTCTTT.

V is TRBV24-1 and J is TRBJ2-7, with a possible D match to TRBD2 (6 bases). In germline, CDR1 is KGHDR, CDR2 SFDVKD. Trimming removed 2 bases at V and 6 bases at J, with 10 bases between. This CDR3 region has 13 residues. As DNA, the CDR3 is TGTGCCACCAGTGATTCCGGGGGAGGCGAGCAGTACTTC. Protein product: CATSDSGGGEQYF.

This chain uses TRBV20-1 with TRBJ2-5; 7 bases are shared with TRBD2. Germline V lookup: CDR1 DFQATT, CDR2 SNEGSKA (reference sequence). With V trimmed by 1 base and J by 5 bases, 4 bases remained unmatched. The CDR3 length is 13 residues. The CDR3 loop is CSARGGGDETQYF. DNA for the CDR3: TGCAGTGCTAGAGGGGGGGGTGACGAGACCCAGTACTTC.

This sequence joins TRBV28 and TRBJ2-7; a possible D gene is TRBD1 (6 bases). The length of the CDR3 is 15 residues. The germline gives CDR1 MDHEN, CDR2 SYDVKM. V was pared by 3 bases and J by 0 bases, with 12 bases between. CDR3 residues: CASSFGQKLSYEQYF. CDR3 coding DNA: TGTGCCAGCAGTTTTGGACAGAAACTCTCCTACGAGCAGTACTTC.

The chain links TRBV7-2 to TRBJ2-5, with D possibly being TRBD1 (5 bases). V gave up 5 bases and J gave up 1 base, with 14 bases separating them. The CDR3 length is 15 residues. CDR1 and CDR2 from the germline V gene are SGHTA and FQGNSA. The CDR3 is CASSADKIPQETQYF. CDR3 in DNA: TGTGCCAGCAGCGCGGACAAGATACCCCAAGAGACCCAGTACTTC.

This clonotype was observed a handful of times. The chain has TRBV20-1 and TRBJ2-7, with TRBD2 identical over 8 bases. The germline V gene has CDR1 DFQATT and CDR2 SNEGSKA (reference sequence). The length of the CDR3 is 17 residues. Unmatched junction bases numbered 16, after V lost 0 bases and J lost 6 bases. This chain's CDR3 is CSARESTAGDHLGEQYF. The CDR3 nucleotides are TGCAGTGCTAGAGAAAGCACAGCGGGGGACCACTTAGGCGAGCAGTACTTC.

This clonotype was seen once. The rearrangement joins TRBV11-2 to TRBJ1-2; D might be TRBD1 (5 bases). The germline gives CDR1 SGHAT, CDR2 FQNNGV. The CDR3 has 15 residues. V was cut by 5 bases and J by 2 bases, with 15 bases left in between. The CDR3 region has the DNA TGTGCCAGCAGCCCCCGGGGCGCGGGAAACTATGGCTACACCTTC. This gives the protein CASSPRGAGNYGYTF.

The chain combines TRBV7-6 with TRBJ1-5; D is possibly TRBD1 (5 bases). CDR3 length: 14 residues. Trimming pared 1 base from V and 7 bases from J, leaving 11 bases between. CDR1 is SGHVS and CDR2 is FNYEAQ in the germline V gene. CDR3 nucleotides: TGTGCCAGCAGCTTAGTTTACGGGGGACAGCCCCAGCATTTT. Protein product: CASSLVYGGQPQHF.

The V and J genes are TRBV6-5 and TRBJ1-1, with D perhaps TRBD1 (6 bases). The CDR3 sequence is 14 residues long. In germline, CDR1 is MNHEY, CDR2 SVGAGI. Trimming stripped 6 bases from V and 5 bases from J, with 16 bases between. The CDR3 DNA reads as TGTGCCAGCAGGTCCACAGGGTTGGGAACTGAAGCTTTCTTT. Translated: CASRSTGLGTEAFF.

The V gene is TRBV5-6, the J gene TRBJ1-1, with 8 bases that match TRBD1. Trimming removed 4 bases from V and 5 bases from J; junction bases left unmatched: 7. Germline V lookup: CDR1 SGHDT, CDR2 YYEEEE. This CDR3 contains 14 residues. CDR3 DNA: TGTGCCAGCAGCGGAGGGACAGGCGTAACTGAAGCTTTCTTT. Amino acid sequence: CASSGGTGVTEAFF.

CDR3 protein: CASSKVGTVPGEQYF. CDR3 in DNA: TGTGCCAGTAGTAAGGTGGGGACGGTCCCGGGCGAGCAGTACTTC. V gene TRBV19 combines with J gene TRBJ2-7; perhaps D is TRBD1 or TRBD2 (5 bases each). From germline, CDR1 is LNHDA and CDR2 SQIVND (reference sequence). The CDR3 has 15 residues. V lost 4 bases and J lost 6, with 19 bases in between.

The gene calls are TRBV6-5 and TRBJ2-2; tentatively, D is TRBD1 or TRBD2 (5 bases each). Germline values: CDR1 MNHEY, CDR2 SVGAGI. The CDR3 is 11 residues long. The V and J ends lost 8 bases and 6 bases respectively, with 7 bases between them. The CDR3 DNA is TGTGCCAGCCGAGGGGCCGGGGAGCTGTTTTTT. Translating gives CASRGAGELFF.

The chain couples TRBV7-9 to TRBJ1-3; D may be TRBD1 (5 bases). The CDR3 has 16 amino acids. Per the germline V gene, CDR1 is SEHNR and CDR2 is FQNEAQ (reference sequence). Trimming left V 5 bases short and J 4 bases short, with 18 bases between. As DNA, the CDR3 is TGTGCCAGCAGCAGTACCGGGACCTTCGAGGGAAACACCATATATTTT. Protein sequence: CASSSTGTFEGNTIYF.

The rearrangement joins TRBV29-1 to TRBJ2-7, with D unclear. The V and J ends lost 7 bases and 0 bases respectively, with 13 bases between them. The CDR3 has 13 amino acids. Germline V lookup: CDR1 SQVTM, CDR2 ANQGSEA. In nucleotides, the CDR3 is TGCAGCGCTGGATTAGTTAGCTCCTACGAGCAGTACTTC. This sequence encodes CSAGLVSSYEQYF.

In DNA, the CDR3 is TGCAGCGTTCCCCCCAGCGGGCAGACCAACACCGGGGAGCTGTTTTTT. It translates to CSVPPSGQTNTGELFF. The chain employs TRBV29-1 and TRBJ2-2; the D gene is possibly TRBD2 (6 bases). The CDR3 has 16 residues. Germline V gene sequence: CDR1 SQVTM, CDR2 ANQGSEA. The V gene lost 5 bases and the J gene lost 2 bases, with 18 bases spanning the gap.

The chain is built from TRBV30 and TRBJ1-4; D may be TRBD1 (5 bases). The CDR3 totals 14 residues. V gave up 4 bases and J gave up 1 base, with 10 bases separating them. Germline V lookup: CDR1 GTSNPN, CDR2 SVGIG (reference sequence). The CDR3 DNA sequence: TGTGCCTGGAATTCGGGGGTAACTAATGAAAAACTGTTTTTT. It specifies CAWNSGVTNEKLFF. Complete variable domain (other parts from reference TRBV30 and TRBJ1-4): SQTIHQWPATLVQPVGSPLSLECTVEGTSNPNLYWYRQAAGRGLQLLFYSVGIGQISSEVPQNLSASRPQDRQFILSSKKLLLSDSGFYLCAWNSGVTNEKLFFGSGTQLSVL.

The gene calls are TRBV30 and TRBJ2-1; 7 bases match TRBD2. Germline CDR1 GTSNPN, CDR2 SVGIG (reference sequence). Unmatched junction bases numbered 10, after V lost 2 bases and J lost 12 bases. There are 13 residues in the CDR3. The CDR3 DNA reads TGTGCCTGGAGTTCACCGAACGGGGGGAGGCAGTTCTTC. As protein: CAWSSPNGGRQFF.

The chain couples TRBV7-4 to TRBJ2-7; D unresolved. The CDR3 consists of 11 residues. CDR1 and CDR2 (germline): SGHVT, SQSDAQ. Trimming removed 2 bases from V and 6 bases from J, with 5 bases in between. CDR3 nucleotides: TGTGCCAGCAGCTTAAAGGGCGAGCAGTACTTC. The encoded protein is CASSLKGEQYF.

This chain connects TRBV30 to TRBJ1-2; D is ambiguous. Germline loops: CDR1 GTSNPN, CDR2 SVGIG (reference sequence). Trimming cost V 2 bases and J 8 bases, with 21 bases left between them. The CDR3 totals 15 residues. DNA for the CDR3: TGTGCCTGGAGTCGCCAAAGGAGGGCTCCCTACGGCTACACCTTC. Its protein product is CAWSRQRRAPYGYTF.